The clone carrying this TCR beta chain was seen a handful of times. This record comes from a study of shared clonotypes between healthy human individuals. Loaded into unsorted PBMC replicate PCRs was around 300 ng DNA, some 27,000 T cell genomes. TCRdb keeps only in-frame clones here, not all; method: immunoSEQ multiplex PCR. Here the sample spans about 600,000 clones, roughly 79% being singletons. The CDR3 runs 16 residues. Germline V gives CDR1 MDHEN, CDR2 SYDVKM. Trimming shortened V by 5 bases and J by 8 bases, and 21 bases separated the two germline ends. This TCR was sampled from a woman between 35 and 50 years old in good health. Some clones in this sample may be carry-over from other donors' samples. The sequenced sample was PBMCs. The chain uses TRBV28 and TRBJ1-4, with D unclear. The CDR3 region is CASSTPRQSRGEKLFF. The CDR3, as DNA: TGTGCCAGCAGTACCCCGCGGCAGTCGCGTGGGGAAAAACTGTTTTTT. The whole variable domain, remainder taken from reference TRBV28 and TRBJ1-4, is DVKVTQSSRYLVKRTGEKVFLECVQDMDHENMFWYRQDPGLGLRLIYFSYDVKMKEKGDIPEGYSVSREKKERFSLILESASTNQTSMYLCASSTPRQSRGEKLFFGSGTQLSVL.